This TCR beta chain was profiled in a study of cytomegalovirus exposure and HLA in healthy donors. PCR was performed using 60 Vbeta and 13 Jbeta primers. This table comes from immunoSEQ multiplex PCR, and its TCRdb copy is limited to in-frame clones, with some not included. This table holds some 120,000 clones, roughly 77% found once. V was clipped by 6 bases and J by 8 bases; unmatched bases: 13. The CDR3 runs 18 residues. Germline V gene data show CDR1 as LNHDA and CDR2 as SQIVND (reference sequence). The chain employs TRBV19 and TRBJ2-1, with TRBD2 identical over 16 bases. The clonotype comes from a woman aged 25 to 39 in good health and CMV-seronegative. Sequenced material: PBMCs. In DNA form, the CDR3 reads TGTGCCAGTAGGCCGGGACTAGCGGGGGGGCCGGGTTGGGATGAGCAGTTCTTC. This translates into CASRPGLAGGPGWDEQFF.